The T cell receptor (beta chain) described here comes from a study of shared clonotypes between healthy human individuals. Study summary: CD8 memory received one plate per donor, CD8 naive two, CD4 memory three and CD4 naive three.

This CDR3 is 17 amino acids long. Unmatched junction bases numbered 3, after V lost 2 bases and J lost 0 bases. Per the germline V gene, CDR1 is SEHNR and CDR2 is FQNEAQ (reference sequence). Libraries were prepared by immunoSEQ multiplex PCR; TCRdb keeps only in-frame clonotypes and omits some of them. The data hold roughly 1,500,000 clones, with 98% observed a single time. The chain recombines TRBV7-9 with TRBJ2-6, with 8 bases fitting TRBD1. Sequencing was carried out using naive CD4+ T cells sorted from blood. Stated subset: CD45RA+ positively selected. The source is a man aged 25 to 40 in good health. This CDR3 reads CASSLRQGFSGANVLTF. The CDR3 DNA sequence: TGTGCCAGCAGCTTACGACAGGGGTTCTCTGGGGCCAACGTCCTGACTTTC. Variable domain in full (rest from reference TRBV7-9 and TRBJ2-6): DTGVSQNPRHKITKRGQNVTFRCDPISEHNRLYWYRQTLGQGPEFLTYFQNEAQLEKSRLLSDRFSAERPKGSFSTLEIQRTEQGDSAMYLCASSLRQGFSGANVLTFGAGSRLTVL.